These 24 T cell receptor beta chains came from one sample sequenced in a study of T cells in Graves' hyperthyroidism and ophthalmopathy (dated 2019 in TCRdb). Library preparation used multiplex PCR. Sequenced using an Illumina HiSeq 2000. The TCR beta CDR3 regions were amplified from RNA transcripts. For the first round of RT-PCR on the TCR CDR3, the HTBI primer set was used together with the Qiagen OneStep RT-PCR kit. The public sequencing data were trimmed at Q25 with fastp and processed into clonotypes with MiXCR by TCRdb, which kept only in-frame beta chains. Rows are combined by CDR3 protein, so each entry shows the most common genes and DNA. The sample contains 200,000 to 250,000 distinct CDR3 sequences, less than 20% of them found a single time. About 56% of the sample rests with the top ten. The sequenced sample was blood. These TCRs come from a woman in her 50s with Graves' hyperthyroidism.

This clonotype was recorded at least ten times. The chain links TRBV12-3 or TRBV12-4 to TRBJ2-7; 7 nucleotides agree with TRBD1. The CDR3 length is 16 residues. Losses at the gene ends were 1 base for V and 7 bases for J; bases not matched to a gene: 13. The CDR3 sequence: CASSLGTATGTGEQYF. CDR3 nucleotides: TGTGCCAGCAGTTTAGGGACGGCGACAGGGACGGGGGAGCAGTACTTC.

This clonotype has ten or more counts. The chain combines TRBV27 with TRBJ2-5; 8 positions agree with TRBD2. The germline CDR1 and CDR2 sequences are MNHEY and SMNVEV (reference sequence). The CDR3 is 16 residues long. Trimming took 2 bases from V and 2 from J; bases not matched to a gene: 7. The DNA of the CDR3 is TGTGCCAGCAGTTTACTCCCACTAGCGGATCAAGAGACCCAGTACTTC. Translating gives CASSLLPLADQETQYF.

This clonotype was detected many times. The J gene is TRBJ2-1, the V gene TRBV3-1, with D uncertain. Looked up from germline, CDR1 is LGHDT and CDR2 is YNNKEL (reference sequence). V was shortened by 0 bases and J by 4 bases, with 10 bases between the two germline ends. The length of the CDR3 is 15 residues. The CDR3 protein is CASSQDRVPYNEQFF. Written as DNA, the CDR3 is TGTGCCAGCAGCCAAGATCGGGTTCCGTACAATGAGCAGTTCTTC.

The V gene is TRBV20-1, the J gene TRBJ2-3; possibly TRBD2 for D (5 bases). V gave up 1 base and J gave up 4 bases, with 15 bases separating them. This CDR3 comprises 15 residues. Germline V lookup: CDR1 DFQATT, CDR2 SNEGSKA (reference sequence). The CDR3 DNA follows: TGCAGTGCTAGAGGGTCCCTAGCCCCTCCAGATACGCAGTATTTT. Translation: CSARGSLAPPDTQYF.

There are many counts of this clonotype. The gene calls are TRBV15 and TRBJ2-5, with a weak D call TRBD2 (5 bases). From germline, CDR1 is LNHNV and CDR2 YYDKDF (reference sequence). V was trimmed by 1 base and J by 2 bases, leaving 17 bases between them. The CDR3 length is 17 residues. CDR3: CATSRAYSWEFQETQYF. The CDR3 DNA reads TGTGCCACCAGCAGAGCGTATAGCTGGGAGTTTCAAGAGACCCAGTACTTC.

There are a few counts of this clonotype. The chain employs TRBV6-1 and TRBJ1-5; TRBD1 is a possible D gene (5 bases). V was pared by 0 bases and J by 2 bases, with 8 bases between. The CDR3 totals 15 residues. Germline-derived CDR1 and CDR2 are MNHNS and SASEGT. Written as DNA, the CDR3 is TGTGCCAGCAGTGAAGCGGGAGGGGGCAATCAGCCCCAGCATTTT. As protein: CASSEAGGGNQPQHF.

Ten or more counts support this clonotype. V and J are TRBV9 and TRBJ1-4; no clear D. Trimming shortened V by 0 bases and J by 8 bases, and 5 bases separated the two germline ends. Germline V gene data show CDR1 as SGDLS and CDR2 as YYNGEE. There are 12 residues in the CDR3. The CDR3, as DNA: TGTGCCAGCAGCGTAGAGGAGGAAAAACTGTTTTTT. Protein sequence: CASSVEEEKLFF.

This clonotype was recorded a few times. A much larger clone differs by one base, so this may be a read error. The chain joins TRBV20-1 to TRBJ2-7; 9 bases are shared with TRBD1. The germline CDR1 and CDR2 sequences are DFQATT and SNEGSKA (reference sequence). V lost 5 bases, J lost 6 bases, and 8 bases stayed unmatched. CDR3 length: 13 residues. The CDR3 region is CSAGTGTGFEQYF. CDR3 bases: TGCAGTGCTGGGACCGGGACAGGGTTCGAGCAGTACTTC.

The chain has TRBV6-1 and TRBJ1-5, with 10 bases that match TRBD1. V was clipped by 4 bases and J by 4 bases; unmatched bases: 7. Germline CDR1 MNHNS, CDR2 SASEGT. The CDR3 sequence is 16 residues long. CDR3 protein: CASSARDRGENQPQHF. DNA for the CDR3: TGTGCCAGCAGTGCCCGGGACAGGGGAGAAAATCAGCCCCAGCATTTT.

This clonotype was seen at least ten times. V and J are TRBV18 and TRBJ2-7; D unclear. The CDR3 runs 13 residues. With 0 bases removed from V and 3 bases from J, the gap between germline ends came to 6 bases. From germline, CDR1 is KGHSH and CDR2 LQKENI. CDR3: CASSPPPDYEQYF. CDR3 nucleotides: TGTGCCAGCTCACCACCCCCCGACTACGAGCAGTACTTC.

This clonotype was seen repeatedly, ten times or more. The chain has TRBV2 and TRBJ1-4; TRBD1 matches 7 bases. CDR3 length equals 15 residues. Germline CDR1 is SNHLY and CDR2 is FYNNEI. V shed 0 bases and J 3 bases; nucleotides not matched to a gene: 1. The CDR3 protein is CASSEAQGANEKLFF. The CDR3, as DNA: TGTGCCAGCAGTGAAGCCCAGGGGGCTAATGAAAAACTGTTTTTT.

This clonotype occurred once. The V gene is TRBV2, the J gene TRBJ1-5; maybe TRBD1 (6 bases). V gave up 5 bases and J gave up 6 bases, with 17 bases separating them. The CDR3 spans 15 residues. Germline CDR1 reads SNHLY; CDR2 reads FYNNEI. DNA for the CDR3: TGTGCCAGCAGTCCCCTGGGGGGCGGGGGTCAGCCCCAGCATTTT. Its protein product is CASSPLGGGGQPQHF.

The V call is TRBV6-1, the J call TRBJ1-1, with D possibly matching TRBD1 (6 bases). With 3 bases removed from V and 9 bases from J, the gap between germline ends came to 11 bases. Germline lookup yields CDR1 MNHNS and CDR2 SASEGT. The CDR3 has 12 residues. The CDR3: CASSEIDRKAFF. The DNA of the CDR3 is TGTGCCAGCAGTGAGATAGACAGGAAAGCTTTCTTT.

Ten or more counts support this clonotype. The chain has TRBV12-3 or TRBV12-4 and TRBJ1-2, with D maybe TRBD1 (6 bases). The ends were cut back, 1 base at V and 5 bases at J, with 17 bases in the middle. This CDR3 has 16 amino acids. The CDR3 here is CASSLVPGAHFYGYTF. The CDR3 DNA sequence: TGTGCCAGCAGTTTAGTTCCGGGGGCGCATTTTTATGGCTACACCTTC.

Details on this clonotype: The CDR3 ends on some other residue instead of the conserved phenylalanine or tryptophan, so this is likely a read error. V usage is TRBV11-2 and J usage is TRBJ1-1, with D possibly being TRBD1 (6 bases). There are 13 residues in the CDR3. Germline V gene data show CDR1 as SGHAT and CDR2 as FQNNGV. The V gene lost 1 base and the J gene lost 11 bases, with 14 bases spanning the gap. CDR3 sequence: CASSLGGGARAFL. The CDR3 DNA is TGTGCCAGCAGCTTAGGCGGGGGGGCCCGGGCTTTCCTT.

The chain links TRBV7-9 to TRBJ2-4, with D possibly being TRBD2 (5 bases). Looked up from germline, CDR1 is SEHNR and CDR2 is FQNEAQ (reference sequence). Trimming pared 7 bases from V and 1 base from J, leaving 8 bases between. The CDR3 is 13 residues long. The CDR3 nucleotides are TGTGCCAGCATACCGGGGGCCAAAAACATTCAGTACTTC. Its translation is CASIPGAKNIQYF.

V usage is TRBV6-1 and J usage is TRBJ1-2, with D unresolved. Germline V lookup: CDR1 MNHNS, CDR2 SASEGT. The CDR3 runs to 13 residues. V was pared by 0 bases and J by 5 bases, with 7 bases between. This CDR3 reads CASSEAWQYGYTF. The DNA for the CDR3 is TGTGCCAGCAGTGAAGCGTGGCAATATGGCTACACCTTC.

Many counts were recorded for this clonotype. This chain joins TRBV2 and TRBJ2-1; 9 nucleotides match TRBD2. Germline V gene data show CDR1 as SNHLY and CDR2 as FYNNEI. The CDR3 is made up of 18 amino acids. Losses at the gene ends were 1 base for V and 7 bases for J; bases not matched to a gene: 14. This chain's CDR3 is CASSEGLAGQLAGNEQFF. The DNA for the CDR3 is TGTGCCAGCAGTGAAGGGCTAGCGGGACAATTGGCGGGTAATGAGCAGTTCTTC. Drawing the rest from reference TRBV2 and TRBJ2-1, the complete variable domain is EPEVTQTPSHQVTQMGQEVILRCVPISNHLYFYWYRQILGQKVEFLVSFYNNEISEKSEIFDDQFSVERPDGSNFTLKIRSTKLEDSAMYFCASSEGLAGQLAGNEQFFGPGTRLTVL.

This clonotype has at least ten counts. The chain links TRBV28 to TRBJ2-3, with D tentatively TRBD2 (6 bases). V dropped 6 bases and J dropped 3 bases, with 10 bases sitting between them. The CDR3 runs to 13 residues. The germline gives CDR1 MDHEN, CDR2 SYDVKM. Here the CDR3 DNA reads TGTGCCAGCAGCCGGGACTTTACAGATACGCAGTATTTT. Translation: CASSRDFTDTQYF.

Ten or more counts support this clonotype. V and J are TRBV30 and TRBJ2-7; a weak D match, TRBD1 (5 bases). The CDR3 is made up of 14 amino acids. Germline V gene sequence: CDR1 GTSNPN, CDR2 SVGIG (reference sequence). Trimming removed 3 bases from V and 3 bases from J, with 15 bases in between. The CDR3 loop is CAWRNSDTDYEQYF. DNA of the CDR3: TGTGCCTGGAGGAATTCGGACACGGACTACGAGCAGTACTTC.

The chain uses TRBV19 and TRBJ2-2; TRBD2 is a possible D gene (6 bases). V was shortened by 3 bases and J by 3 bases, with 11 bases between the two germline ends. CDR3 size: 15 residues. Germline V CDR1 and CDR2: LNHDA, SQIVND (reference sequence). The CDR3 nucleotides are TGTGCCAGTAGTATTGTGGGGGGAGACACCGGGGAGCTGTTTTTT. Translated: CASSIVGGDTGELFF. Complete variable domain (other parts from reference TRBV19 and TRBJ2-2): DGGITQSPKYLFRKEGQNVTLSCEQNLNHDAMYWYRQDPGQGLRLIYYSQIVNDFQKGDIAEGYSVSREKKESFPLTVTSAQKNPTAFYLCASSIVGGDTGELFFGEGSRLTVL.

This clonotype was observed at least ten times. This chain connects TRBV7-8 to TRBJ2-7, with 8 bases fitting TRBD2. V lost 7 bases and J lost 2; bases outside the gene matches: 10. Germline assignment: CDR1 SGHVS and CDR2 FQNEAQ. CDR3 size: 15 residues. DNA of the CDR3: TGTGCCAGCATCCCTCGAGCGGGGGAAACCTACGAGCAGTACTTC. This sequence encodes CASIPRAGETYEQYF.

The chain's CDR3 is CASSLDTGPELRYGYTF. The DNA of the CDR3 is TGTGCCAGCAGCTTAGATACCGGGCCGGAACTTCGGTATGGCTACACCTTC. The gene calls are TRBV11-2 and TRBJ1-2, with unresolved D. Trimming cost V 0 bases and J 5 bases, with 19 bases left between them. This CDR3 has 17 amino acids. Per germline, CDR1 SGHAT and CDR2 FQNNGV.

This clonotype was picked up many times. This chain joins TRBV7-8 and TRBJ2-7, with 14 bases lining up with TRBD2. Germline V gene lookup returns CDR1 SGHVS and CDR2 FQNEAQ. After removal of 4 bases from V and 4 bases from J, the junction contained 6 bases not matched to a gene. The CDR3 loop spans 16 amino acids. The CDR3 loop is CASSSKTSGRAYEQYF. CDR3 in DNA: TGTGCCAGCAGCTCAAAGACTAGCGGGAGGGCTTACGAGCAGTACTTC. The complete variable domain, with remaining parts taken from reference TRBV7-8 and TRBJ2-7, reads GAGVSQSPRYKVAKRGQDVALRCDPISGHVSLFWYQQALGQGPEFLTYFQNEAQLDKSGLPSDRFFAERPEGSVSTLKIQRTQQEDSAVYLCASSSKTSGRAYEQYFGPGTRLTVT.